This T cell receptor beta chain originates from a study of cytomegalovirus exposure and HLA in healthy donors. 60 Vbeta and 13 Jbeta primers were used in PCR. Produced via immunoSEQ multiplex PCR; TCRdb's table is partial and in-frame only. Here the sample spans about 120,000 clones, 70% to 85% being singletons. The CDR3 totals 13 residues. In germline, CDR1 is MNHNS, CDR2 SASEGT. The V and J ends lost 1 base and 5 bases respectively, with 9 bases between them. Sequencing was done on a sample of PBMCs. The TCR was taken from a young man in good health and CMV-seropositive. The J gene is TRBJ2-7, the V gene TRBV6-1; D is unclear. The CDR3 sequence is CASSEGQADEQYF. CDR3 in DNA: TGTGCCAGCAGTGAAGGTCAGGCTGACGAGCAGTACTTC.